These 13 T cell receptor beta chains were sequenced from one sample in a study of blood T cell repertoires in COVID-19. Generated by immunoSEQ multiplex PCR, the TCRdb table keeps only in-frame clones and is missing some. This sample carries 280,000 or so clones, about 85% of them seen once, and the ten largest clones take 2% to 3%. Material: PBMCs or T cells enriched from blood (not recorded which). The origin of the receptors is a woman between 50 and 59 years old who had recovered from COVID-19.

The chain joins TRBV7-9 to TRBJ2-1, with 12 bases fitting TRBD2. Trimming at V came to 5 bases and at J to 9 bases, leaving 8 bases not matched to a gene. This CDR3 has 15 residues. Germline V CDR1 and CDR2: SEHNR, FQNEAQ (reference sequence). CDR3 DNA: TGTGCCAGCAGCCCCGGGACTAGCGGGCTCGGTGAGCAGTTCTTC. Translating gives CASSPGTSGLGEQFF.

The rearrangement links TRBV28 to TRBJ2-1, with 10 bases aligning to TRBD1. The germline V gene encodes CDR1 MDHEN and CDR2 SYDVKM. The J segment lost 12 bases and the V segment lost 5 bases, leaving 10 bases of the junction unmatched. CDR3 length: 14 amino acids. The CDR3 sequence: CASSPPGQGLLQFF. In nucleotides, the CDR3 is TGTGCCAGCAGTCCACCGGGACAGGGGCTCTTGCAGTTCTTC.

This clone appeared a single time. The chain joins TRBV19 to TRBJ1-4, with 7 bases identical to TRBD1. V lost 6 bases to trimming and J lost 10 bases; unmatched junction nucleotides: 14. Germline V gene lookup returns CDR1 LNHDA and CDR2 SQIVND (reference sequence). The CDR3 consists of 15 residues. In nucleotides, the CDR3 is TGTGCCAGTAGCGAATCGGACAGGACAAGCGTAAAACTGTTTTTT. Protein product: CASSESDRTSVKLFF. Looking up the rest from reference TRBV19 and TRBJ1-4 gives the full variable domain: DGGITQSPKYLFRKEGQNVTLSCEQNLNHDAMYWYRQDPGQGLRLIYYSQIVNDFQKGDIAEGYSVSREKKESFPLTVTSAQKNPTAFYLCASSESDRTSVKLFFGSGTQLSVL.

The chain links TRBV4-1 to TRBJ2-2; possible D gene TRBD2, 6 bases. Germline CDR1 is MGHRA and CDR2 is YSYEKL. CDR3 length equals 13 residues. V was trimmed by 6 bases and J by 2 bases, leaving 7 bases between them. DNA for the CDR3: TGCGCCAGCAGAGCGGGTAACACCGGGGAGCTGTTTTTT. This translates into CASRAGNTGELFF.

The chain has TRBV7-2 and TRBJ2-1; possible D gene TRBD2, 6 bases. Germline V gene data show CDR1 as SGHTA and CDR2 as FQGNSA. The V gene lost 5 bases and the J gene lost 7 bases, with 18 bases spanning the gap. The CDR3 has 15 amino acids. CDR3 nucleotide sequence: TGTGCCAGCAGCCCCGAATCGGGAGATAAGAATGAGCAGTTCTTC. It specifies CASSPESGDKNEQFF.

This clone was seen once. The rearrangement uses TRBV5-8 and TRBJ1-5; D remains unclear. V was trimmed by 4 bases and J by 0 bases, leaving 11 bases between them. The CDR3 runs to 15 residues. The germline CDR1 and CDR2 sequences are SGHTS and YDEGEE. CDR3 DNA sequence: TGTGCCAGCAGCCGGAGGTCGAATAGCAATCAGCCCCAGCATTTT. The encoded protein is CASSRRSNSNQPQHF.

The rearrangement links TRBV5-1 to TRBJ1-2; unclear D gene. CDR3 length equals 16 residues. CDR1 and CDR2 (germline): SGHRS, YFSETQ. V shed 0 bases and J shed 6 bases, with 18 bases lying between them. The CDR3 bases are TGCGCCAGCAGCTTGGGTTATTCCGAGACTCGGGATGGCTACACCTTC. This encodes CASSLGYSETRDGYTF.

Comment on this clone: Other DNA sequences of this sample code for an identical CDR3. This chain uses TRBV12-3 or TRBV12-4 with TRBJ1-1; 7 bases agree with TRBD1. J was trimmed by 5 bases and V by 2 bases; bases with no gene match: 2. CDR3 length: 13 residues. The CDR3 loop reads CASSLSGGTEAFF. For the CDR3, the DNA is TGTGCCAGCAGTTTATCAGGGGGAACTGAAGCTTTCTTT.

V gene TRBV7-8 combines with J gene TRBJ1-3; no clear D gene. The germline V and J ends were trimmed by 5 bases and 2 bases, with 13 bases remaining between them. The CDR3 has 15 amino acids. CDR1 is SGHVS and CDR2 is FQNEAQ in the germline V gene. The CDR3 nucleotides read TGTGCCAGCAGCGATCGGAGGATGGCTGGAAACACCATATATTTT. Encoded protein: CASSDRRMAGNTIYF.

The chain is built from TRBV9 and TRBJ2-5, with 9 bases aligning to TRBD2. J gave up 5 bases and V 0 bases, and 5 bases lay outside the gene matches. CDR1 SGDLS and CDR2 YYNGEE come from the germline V gene. CDR3 size: 15 residues. The CDR3 region has the DNA TGTGCCAGCAGCGTAGGCGGGGGGGCTGTCGAGACCCAGTACTTC. Its translation is CASSVGGGAVETQYF.

This sequence joins TRBV6-5 and TRBJ1-1; weak D call: TRBD1 (6 bases). The CDR3 contains 14 residues. V gave up 6 bases and J gave up 3 bases, with 14 bases separating them. CDR1 is MNHEY, CDR2 SVGAGI, per germline. In DNA form, the CDR3 reads TGTGCCAGCAGCTGGACAGTTGGGGACACTGAAGCTTTCTTT. Translating gives CASSWTVGDTEAFF.

This chain joins TRBV27 and TRBJ1-3; 7 bases map to TRBD1. Per germline, CDR1 MNHEY and CDR2 SMNVEV (reference sequence). V dropped 0 bases and J dropped 4; count of bases not matched to a gene: 9. The CDR3 has 17 residues. CDR3 region: CASSLSPDRAGGNTIYF. The CDR3 region has the DNA TGTGCCAGCAGTTTATCCCCCGACAGGGCGGGGGGAAACACCATATATTTT.

V is TRBV5-5 and J is TRBJ1-5; no firm D call. Germline loops: CDR1 SGHKS, CDR2 YYEKEE (reference sequence). The CDR3 has 14 residues. V shed 5 bases and J shed 1 base, with 10 bases lying between them. CDR3 bases: TGTGCCAGCAGTCCGGAGCACAGCAATCAGCCCCAGCATTTT. Translated: CASSPEHSNQPQHF.